This T cell receptor beta chain was observed in a study of STAT5B mutations in CD4+ large granular lymphocyte leukemia. General observations from the study: Patient CD4-sorted repertoires stayed more clonal than healthy ones after leukemic-clone removal. No patients shared main leukemic clonotypes, though less than 30% appeared at low frequency elsewhere.

As concerns this clone: Antigen: not known.

Using immunoSEQ multiplex PCR, the repertoire was profiled, and TCRdb retains in-frame clones only, with some absent. The table records about 23,000 clones, approximately 80% of them present only once. Germline V gene lookup returns CDR1 GTSNPN and CDR2 SVGIG (reference sequence). V gave up 4 bases and J gave up 0 bases, with 10 bases separating them. The CDR3 sequence is 14 residues long. The chain employs TRBV30 and TRBJ1-3, with D hard to call. Sequencing was performed on CD4+ T cells from blood buffy coats. The receptor comes from a human donor in good health. CDR3 sequence (DNA): TGTGCCTGGATTGGCGATAGCTCTGGAAACACCATATATTTT. Its translation: CAWIGDSSGNTIYF.